This TCR beta chain was observed in a study of cytomegalovirus exposure and HLA in healthy donors. Use of 60 Vbeta and 13 Jbeta primers characterized the PCR. Sequencing was performed with immunoSEQ multiplex PCR; in TCRdb, only in-frame clones are kept and a portion is missing. Of some 150,000 clones listed, about 80% were seen once; the top ten hold over 0.6%. The CDR3 length is 14 residues. The V gene end was trimmed by 6 bases and the J gene end by 7 bases; junction bases not matched to a gene: 6. Germline assignment: CDR1 WSHSY and CDR2 SAAADI. The sequence came from a male donor in good health and CMV-seronegative. The V call is TRBV10-2, the J call TRBJ1-6, with TRBD1 matching 7 bases. The sequencing sample was made of PBMCs. The CDR3 DNA reads TGCGCCAGCAGGGTGACAGGGTACAATTCACCCCTCCACTTT. Translating it yields CASRVTGYNSPLHF.